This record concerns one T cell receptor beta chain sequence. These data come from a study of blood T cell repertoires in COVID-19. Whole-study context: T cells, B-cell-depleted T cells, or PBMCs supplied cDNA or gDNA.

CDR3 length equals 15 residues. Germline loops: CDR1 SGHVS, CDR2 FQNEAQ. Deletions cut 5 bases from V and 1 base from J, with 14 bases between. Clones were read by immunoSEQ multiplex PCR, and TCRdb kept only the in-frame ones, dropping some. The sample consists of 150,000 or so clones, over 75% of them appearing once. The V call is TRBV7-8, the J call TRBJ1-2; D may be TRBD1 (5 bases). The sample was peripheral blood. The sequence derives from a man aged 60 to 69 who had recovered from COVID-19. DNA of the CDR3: TGTGCCAGCAGCACCGGGACTGCAGTTAACTATGGCTACACCTTC. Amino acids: CASSTGTAVNYGYTF.